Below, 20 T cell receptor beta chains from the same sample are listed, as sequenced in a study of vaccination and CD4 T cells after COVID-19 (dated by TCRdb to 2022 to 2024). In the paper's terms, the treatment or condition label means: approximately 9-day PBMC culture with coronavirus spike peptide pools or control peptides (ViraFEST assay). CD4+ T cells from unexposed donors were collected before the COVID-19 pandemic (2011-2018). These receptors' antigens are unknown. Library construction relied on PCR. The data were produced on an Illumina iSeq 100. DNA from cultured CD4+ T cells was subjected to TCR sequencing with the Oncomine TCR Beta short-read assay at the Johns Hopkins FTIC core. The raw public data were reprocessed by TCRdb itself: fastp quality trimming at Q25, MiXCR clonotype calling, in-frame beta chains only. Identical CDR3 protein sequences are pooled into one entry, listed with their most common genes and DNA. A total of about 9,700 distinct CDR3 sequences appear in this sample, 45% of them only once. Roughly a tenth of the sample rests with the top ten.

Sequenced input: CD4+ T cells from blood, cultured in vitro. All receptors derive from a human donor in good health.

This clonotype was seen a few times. CDR3 DNA: TGCAGTGCTAGTCTGCCGGGAGCGGCTTCCGAGCAGTACTTC. Translated, it gives CSASLPGAASEQYF. The rearrangement links TRBV20-1 to TRBJ2-7, with D possibly being TRBD2 (6 bases). Germline CDR1 DFQATT, CDR2 SNEGSKA (reference sequence). The V end lost 3 bases, the J end lost 6 bases, and 18 bases lay between the germline ends. The CDR3 covers 14 residues.

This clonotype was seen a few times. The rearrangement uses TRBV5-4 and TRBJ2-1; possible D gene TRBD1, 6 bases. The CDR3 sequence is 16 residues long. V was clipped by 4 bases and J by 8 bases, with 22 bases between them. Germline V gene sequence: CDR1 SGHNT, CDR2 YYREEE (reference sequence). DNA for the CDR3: TGTGCCAGCAGCGTATTCGGGCGGCCCCCAGGGGATGAGCAGTTCTTC. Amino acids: CASSVFGRPPGDEQFF.

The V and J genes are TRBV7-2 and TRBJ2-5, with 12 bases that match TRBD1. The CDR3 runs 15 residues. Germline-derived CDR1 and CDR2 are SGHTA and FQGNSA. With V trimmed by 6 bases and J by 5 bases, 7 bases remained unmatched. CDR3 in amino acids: CASSYGTGGLETQYF. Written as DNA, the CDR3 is TGTGCCAGCAGTTACGGGACAGGGGGCTTGGAGACCCAGTACTTC. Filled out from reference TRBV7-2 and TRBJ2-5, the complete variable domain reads GAGVSQSPSNKVTEKGKDVELRCDPISGHTALYWYRQSLGQGLEFLIYFQGNSAPDKSGLPSDRFSAERTGGSVSTLTIQRTQQEDSAVYLCASSYGTGGLETQYFGPGTRLLVL.

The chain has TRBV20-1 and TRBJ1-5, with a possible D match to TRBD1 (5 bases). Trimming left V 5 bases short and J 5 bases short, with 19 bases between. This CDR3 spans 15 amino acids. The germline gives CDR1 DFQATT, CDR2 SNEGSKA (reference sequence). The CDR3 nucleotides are TGCAGTGCTGGAGGGTTGGACACCTTCGATCAGCCCCAGCATTTT. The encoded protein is CSAGGLDTFDQPQHF.

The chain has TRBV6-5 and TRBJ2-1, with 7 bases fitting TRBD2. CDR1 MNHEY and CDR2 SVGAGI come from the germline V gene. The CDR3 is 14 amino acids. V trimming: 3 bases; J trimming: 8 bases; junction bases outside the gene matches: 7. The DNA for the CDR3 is TGTGCCAGCAGTTATCGTGCCGGGGGGTATGAGCAGTTCTTC. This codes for CASSYRAGGYEQFF.

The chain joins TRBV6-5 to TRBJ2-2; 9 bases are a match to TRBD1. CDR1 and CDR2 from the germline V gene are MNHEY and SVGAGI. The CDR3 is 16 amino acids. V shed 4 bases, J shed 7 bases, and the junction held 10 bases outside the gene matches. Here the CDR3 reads CASSFWGQGIIGELFF. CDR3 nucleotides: TGTGCCAGCAGTTTTTGGGGACAGGGTATCATCGGGGAGCTGTTTTTT.

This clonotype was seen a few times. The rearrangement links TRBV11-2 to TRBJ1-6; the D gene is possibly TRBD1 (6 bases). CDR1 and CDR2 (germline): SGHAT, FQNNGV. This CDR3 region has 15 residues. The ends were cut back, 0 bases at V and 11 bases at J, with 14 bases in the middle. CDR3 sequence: CASSLDRTEVAPLHF. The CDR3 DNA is TGTGCCAGCAGCTTAGATCGGACAGAAGTGGCACCCCTCCACTTT.

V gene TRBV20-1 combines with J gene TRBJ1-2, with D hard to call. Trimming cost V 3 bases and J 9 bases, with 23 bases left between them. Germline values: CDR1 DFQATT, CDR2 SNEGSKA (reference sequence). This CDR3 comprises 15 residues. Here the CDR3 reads CSASHQVRATVSYTF. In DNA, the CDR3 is TGCAGTGCTAGCCACCAAGTAAGAGCGACGGTGAGCTACACCTTC.

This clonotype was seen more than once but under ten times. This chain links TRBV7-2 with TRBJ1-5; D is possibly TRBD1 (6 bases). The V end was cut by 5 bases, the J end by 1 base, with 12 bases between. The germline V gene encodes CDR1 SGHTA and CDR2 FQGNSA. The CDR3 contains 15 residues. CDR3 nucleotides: TGTGCCAGCAGCCTATACGGGACAAGCAATCAGCCCCAGCATTTT. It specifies CASSLYGTSNQPQHF.

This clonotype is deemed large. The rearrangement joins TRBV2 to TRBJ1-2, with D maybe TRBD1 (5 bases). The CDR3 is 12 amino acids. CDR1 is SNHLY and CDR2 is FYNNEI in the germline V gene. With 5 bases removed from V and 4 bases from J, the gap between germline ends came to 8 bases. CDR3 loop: CASSQGFYGYTF. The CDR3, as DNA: TGTGCCAGCAGTCAGGGCTTCTATGGCTACACCTTC.

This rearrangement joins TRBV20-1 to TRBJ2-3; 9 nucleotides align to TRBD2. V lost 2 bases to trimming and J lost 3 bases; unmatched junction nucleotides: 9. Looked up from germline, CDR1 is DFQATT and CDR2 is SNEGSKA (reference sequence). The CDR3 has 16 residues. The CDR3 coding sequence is TGCAGTGCTAGACGCGCGGGAGGGCGTAGGACAGATACGCAGTATTTT. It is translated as CSARRAGGRRTDTQYF.

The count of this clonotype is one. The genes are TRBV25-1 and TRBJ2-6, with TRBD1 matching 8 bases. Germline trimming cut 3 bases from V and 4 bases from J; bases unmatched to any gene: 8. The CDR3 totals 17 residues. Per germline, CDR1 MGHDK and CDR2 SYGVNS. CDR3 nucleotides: TGTGCCAGCAGTGACCTCGGACAGGGTCAAGGGGCCAACGTCCTGACTTTC. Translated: CASSDLGQGQGANVLTF.

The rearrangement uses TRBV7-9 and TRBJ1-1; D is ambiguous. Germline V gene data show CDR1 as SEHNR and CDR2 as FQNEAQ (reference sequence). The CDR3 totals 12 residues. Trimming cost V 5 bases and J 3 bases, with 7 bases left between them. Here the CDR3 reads CASSRTDTEAFF. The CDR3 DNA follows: TGTGCCAGCAGCCGGACGGACACTGAAGCTTTCTTT.

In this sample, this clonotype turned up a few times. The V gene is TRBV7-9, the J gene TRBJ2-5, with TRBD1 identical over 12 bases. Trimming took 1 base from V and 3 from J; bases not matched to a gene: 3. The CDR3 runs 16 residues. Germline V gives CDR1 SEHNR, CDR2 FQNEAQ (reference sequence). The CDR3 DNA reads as TGTGCCAGCAGCTTAGGGGACAGGGGGCTGAAAGAGACCCAGTACTTC. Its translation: CASSLGDRGLKETQYF.

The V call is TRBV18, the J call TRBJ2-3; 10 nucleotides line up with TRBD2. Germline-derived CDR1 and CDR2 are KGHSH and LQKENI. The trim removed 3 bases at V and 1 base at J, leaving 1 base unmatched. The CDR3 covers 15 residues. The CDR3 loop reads CASSPTSGGTDTQYF. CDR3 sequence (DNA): TGTGCCAGCTCACCCACTAGCGGGGGCACAGATACGCAGTATTTT.

Written as DNA, the CDR3 is TGCAGTGCTAGTCCACTAGATACGCAGTATTTT. Translating gives CSASPLDTQYF. The chain combines TRBV20-1 with TRBJ2-3; D remains ambiguous. The CDR3 has 11 amino acids. The germline V gene encodes CDR1 DFQATT and CDR2 SNEGSKA (reference sequence). V was clipped by 3 bases and J by 5 bases, with 6 bases between them.

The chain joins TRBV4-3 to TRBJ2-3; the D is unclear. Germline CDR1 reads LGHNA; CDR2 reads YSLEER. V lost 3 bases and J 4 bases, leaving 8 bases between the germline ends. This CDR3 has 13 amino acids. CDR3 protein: CASSHSQADTQYF. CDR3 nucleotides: TGCGCCAGCAGCCATTCCCAGGCAGATACGCAGTATTTT.

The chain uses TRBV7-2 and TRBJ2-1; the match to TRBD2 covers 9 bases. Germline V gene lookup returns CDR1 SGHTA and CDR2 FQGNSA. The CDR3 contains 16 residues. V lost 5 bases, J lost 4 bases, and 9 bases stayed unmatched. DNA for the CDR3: TGTGCCAGCAGCCTTGGCGGGACTAGCAGATACAATGAGCAGTTCTTC. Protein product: CASSLGGTSRYNEQFF.

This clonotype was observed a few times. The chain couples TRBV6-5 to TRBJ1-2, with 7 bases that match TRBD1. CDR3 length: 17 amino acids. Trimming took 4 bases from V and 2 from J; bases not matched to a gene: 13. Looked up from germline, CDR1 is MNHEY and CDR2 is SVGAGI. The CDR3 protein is CASSSTAPGQTNYGYTF. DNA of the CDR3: TGTGCCAGCAGTTCCACCGCCCCGGGACAGACAAACTATGGCTACACCTTC.

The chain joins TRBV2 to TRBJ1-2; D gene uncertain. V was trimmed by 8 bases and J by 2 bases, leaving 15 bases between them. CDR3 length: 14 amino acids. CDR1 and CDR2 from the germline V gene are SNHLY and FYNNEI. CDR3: CASGESRSNYGYTF. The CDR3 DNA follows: TGTGCCAGCGGCGAGAGCAGATCGAACTATGGCTACACCTTC.